This is a list of T cell receptor beta chains from one sample in a study of cytomegalovirus exposure and HLA in healthy donors. Assay: immunoSEQ multiplex PCR; the TCRdb copy retains only in-frame clones and omits some. Here the sample spans roughly 150,000 clones, approximately 73% being singletons. The source material was PBMCs. These receptors came from a man aged 25 to 40 in good health and CMV-seropositive. Both conserved end residues are part of each CDR3. Each record gives: V gene, J gene, CDR3 protein.

TRBV5-8,TRBJ1-2,CASSPGTGGVYGYTF
TRBV5-1,.,CASRPQTSSYEQYF
TRBV6-5,.,CASSKRETSYEQYF
TRBV5-1,TRBJ2-1,CASSLAPSAFPNEQFF
TRBV18,TRBJ2-7,CASSPPGGRGHGEQYF
TRBV5-1,TRBJ2-1,CASQAVMSSYNEQFF
TRBV9,TRBJ2-1,CASSSRGGRDRVENEQFF
TRBV18,TRBJ1-1,CASSPQGLNTEAFF
TRBV19,TRBJ1-2,CASSIGTGTYGYTF
TRBV5-1,.,CASSLAAAGEQYF
TRBV15,TRBJ2-1,CATSRESLVPNYNEQFF
TRBV5-1,TRBJ2-3,CASSLAQGTDTQYF
TRBV11-2,TRBJ2-1,CASSPRPLAGGFDEQFF
TRBV7-9,TRBJ2-7,CASSLLKSSYEQYF
TRBV27,TRBJ2-5,CATSRGTTQETQYF
TRBV23-1,TRBJ2-2,CASSQIWGGNTGELFF
TRBV2,TRBJ2-7,CASSRDTYEQYF
TRBV27,TRBJ2-1,CASSFNLGTVYNEQFF
TRBV7-9,TRBJ2-5,CASSPADQGHGETQYF
TRBV7-6,TRBJ2-7,CASRLGQGVMYEQYF
TRBV6-5,TRBJ1-4,CASSYWANNNEKLFF
TRBV7-8,TRBJ2-7,CASSLYRGEQYF
TRBV4-1,TRBJ2-7,CASSQDDVAGAYEQYF